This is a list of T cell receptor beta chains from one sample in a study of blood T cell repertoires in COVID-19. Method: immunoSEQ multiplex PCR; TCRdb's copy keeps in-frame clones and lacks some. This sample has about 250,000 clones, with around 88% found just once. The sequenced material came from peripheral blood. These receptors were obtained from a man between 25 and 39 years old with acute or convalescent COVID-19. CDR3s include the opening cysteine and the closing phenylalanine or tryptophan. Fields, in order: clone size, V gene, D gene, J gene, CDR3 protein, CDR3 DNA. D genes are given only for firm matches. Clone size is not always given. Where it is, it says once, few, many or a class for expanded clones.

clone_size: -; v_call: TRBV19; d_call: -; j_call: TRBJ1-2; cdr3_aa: CASSNVAGVNYGYTF; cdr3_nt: TGTGCCAGTAGTAACGTCGCGGGGGTAAACTATGGCTACACCTTC
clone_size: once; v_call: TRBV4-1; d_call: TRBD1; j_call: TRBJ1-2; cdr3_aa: CASSQLGQGYGYTF; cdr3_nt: TGCGCCAGCAGCCAACTGGGACAGGGATATGGCTACACCTTC
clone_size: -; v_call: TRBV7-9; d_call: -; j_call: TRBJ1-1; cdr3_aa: CASSLRGGGTEAFF; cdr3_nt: TGTGCCAGCAGCTTACGGGGAGGGGGAACTGAAGCTTTCTTT
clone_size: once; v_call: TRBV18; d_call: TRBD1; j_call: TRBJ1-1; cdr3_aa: CASSPQGGNEAFF; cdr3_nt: TGTGCCAGCTCACCACAAGGGGGCAATGAAGCTTTCTTT
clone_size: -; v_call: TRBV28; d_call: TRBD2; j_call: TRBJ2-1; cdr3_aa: CASGLAGVIHEQFF; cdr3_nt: TGTGCCAGTGGACTAGCGGGAGTCATCCATGAGCAGTTCTTC
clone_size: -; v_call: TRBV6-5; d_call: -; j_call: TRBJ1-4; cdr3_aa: CASSRSGRDEKLFF; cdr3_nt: TGTGCCAGCAGTCGTTCGGGAAGGGATGAAAAACTGTTTTTT
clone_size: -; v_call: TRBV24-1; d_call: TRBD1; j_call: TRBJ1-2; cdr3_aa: CATQPGQGNYGYTF; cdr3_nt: TGTGCCACCCAACCAGGACAGGGGAACTATGGCTACACCTTC
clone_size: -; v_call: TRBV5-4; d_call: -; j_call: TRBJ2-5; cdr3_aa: CASRPPGREGLETQYF; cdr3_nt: TGTGCCAGCAGACCACCTGGCAGGGAAGGTTTGGAGACCCAGTACTTC
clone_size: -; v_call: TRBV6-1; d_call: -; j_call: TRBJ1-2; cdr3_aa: CASSEVEGRYGYTF; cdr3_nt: TGTGCCAGCAGTGAGGTGGAGGGGCGCTATGGCTACACCTTC
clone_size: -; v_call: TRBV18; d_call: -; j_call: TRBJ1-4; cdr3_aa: CASSQSRYAEKLFF; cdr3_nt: TGTGCCAGCTCACAAAGCAGGTATGCCGAAAAACTGTTTTTT
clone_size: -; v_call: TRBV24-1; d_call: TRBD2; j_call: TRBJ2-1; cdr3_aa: CATSDPGLEYNEQFF; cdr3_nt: TGTGCCACCAGTGACCCGGGACTAGAATACAATGAGCAGTTCTTC
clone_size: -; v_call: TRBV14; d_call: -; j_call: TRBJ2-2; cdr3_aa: CASSQARVGGGELFF; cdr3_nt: TGTGCCAGCAGCCAAGCGAGGGTCGGTGGCGGGGAGCTGTTTTTT
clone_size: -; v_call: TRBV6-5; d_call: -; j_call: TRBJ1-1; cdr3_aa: CASRRDPSMNTEAFF; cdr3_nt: TGTGCCAGCAGGAGGGATCCCTCGATGAACACTGAAGCTTTCTTT
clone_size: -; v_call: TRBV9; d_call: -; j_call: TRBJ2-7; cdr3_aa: CASSVGQGQGQYF; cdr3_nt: TGTGCCAGCAGCGTAGGTCAAGGGCAGGGGCAGTACTTC
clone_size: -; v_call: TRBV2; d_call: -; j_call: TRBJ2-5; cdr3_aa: CASRAYQETQYF; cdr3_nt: TGTGCCAGCAGAGCGTACCAAGAGACCCAGTACTTC
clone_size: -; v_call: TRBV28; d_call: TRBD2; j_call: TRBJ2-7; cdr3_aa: CASSLGTLSAGVYYEQYF; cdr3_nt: TGTGCCAGCAGTTTAGGCACCCTTTCGGCGGGAGTTTACTACGAGCAGTACTTC
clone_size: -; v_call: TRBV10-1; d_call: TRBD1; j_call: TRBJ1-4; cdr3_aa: CASSGQGGHSNEKLFF; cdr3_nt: TGCGCCAGCAGTGGACAGGGGGGGCATTCTAATGAAAAACTGTTTTTT
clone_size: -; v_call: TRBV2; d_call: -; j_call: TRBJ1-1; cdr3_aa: CVSSRQMNTEAFF; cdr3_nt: TGTGTCAGCAGTCGACAGATGAACACTGAAGCTTTCTTT
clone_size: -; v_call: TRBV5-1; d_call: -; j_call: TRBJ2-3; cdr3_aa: CASSLGRGRGDTQYF; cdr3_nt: TGCGCCAGCAGCTTGGGGCGGGGCCGGGGAGATACGCAGTATTTT
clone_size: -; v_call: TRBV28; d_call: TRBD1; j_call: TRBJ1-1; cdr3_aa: CASSLPVAGGSEAFF; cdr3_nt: TGTGCCAGCAGTTTACCCGTTGCAGGGGGATCTGAAGCTTTCTTT
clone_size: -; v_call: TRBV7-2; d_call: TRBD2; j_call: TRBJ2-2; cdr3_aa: CASSPEAGMANTGELFF; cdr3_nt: TGTGCCAGCAGCCCAGAAGCGGGGATGGCGAACACCGGGGAGCTGTTTTTT
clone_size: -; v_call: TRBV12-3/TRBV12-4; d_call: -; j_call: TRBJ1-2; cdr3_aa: CASSHTGNGYTF; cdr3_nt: TGTGCCAGCAGTCACACGGGTAATGGCTACACCTTC
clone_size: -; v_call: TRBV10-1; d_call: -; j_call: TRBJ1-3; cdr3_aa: CASSAAGF; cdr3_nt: TGCGCCAGCAGTGCTGCGGGGTTT
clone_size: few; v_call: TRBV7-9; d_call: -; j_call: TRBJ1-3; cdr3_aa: CASSVGGSSGNTIYF; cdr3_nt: TGTGCCAGCAGCGTGGGTGGGAGCTCTGGAAACACCATATATTTT
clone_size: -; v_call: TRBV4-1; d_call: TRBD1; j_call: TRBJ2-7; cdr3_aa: CASSTRTGSSYEQYF; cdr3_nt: TGCGCCAGCAGCACTCGGACAGGGAGCTCCTACGAGCAGTACTTC
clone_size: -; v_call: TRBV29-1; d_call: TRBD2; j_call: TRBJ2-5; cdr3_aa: CSVGLAGIQETQYF; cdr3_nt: TGCAGCGTCGGACTAGCGGGGATCCAAGAGACCCAGTACTTC